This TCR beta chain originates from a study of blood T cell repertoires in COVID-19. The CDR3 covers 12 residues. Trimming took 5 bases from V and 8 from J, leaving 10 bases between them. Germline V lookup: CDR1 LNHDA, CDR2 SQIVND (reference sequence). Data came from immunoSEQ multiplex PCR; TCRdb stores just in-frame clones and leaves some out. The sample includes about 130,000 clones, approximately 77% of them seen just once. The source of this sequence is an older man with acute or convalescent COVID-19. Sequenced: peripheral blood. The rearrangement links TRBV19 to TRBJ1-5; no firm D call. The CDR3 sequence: CASSGPGKPQHF. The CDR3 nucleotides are TGTGCCAGTAGTGGTCCGGGGAAGCCCCAGCATTTT.